Sequencing of this T cell receptor (beta chain) was carried out in a study of shared clonotypes between healthy human individuals. Study findings and constraints: Non-shared clonotypes had lower generation probabilities than clonotypes shared by all four sorted-subset donors.

Method: immunoSEQ multiplex PCR; TCRdb's copy keeps in-frame clones and lacks some. There are about 710,000 clones in the sample; 73% occur only once, and roughly 2% lies in the top ten. This CDR3 region has 16 residues. The germline gives CDR1 MGHRA, CDR2 YSYEKL. V shed 1 base, J shed 2 bases, and the junction held 6 bases outside the gene matches. This clone occurred a few times. Its cognate antigen is unknown. Adult donors, all healthy and HIV-negative, had no recent acute infections or vaccinations. The rearrangement uses TRBV4-1 and TRBJ2-3; 7 positions match TRBD2. Sequencing used memory CD4+ T cells sorted from blood. Subset reported: CD45RA-negative fraction. The receptor was isolated from a woman aged 25-40 years in good health. In DNA, the CDR3 is TGCGCCAGCAGCCAAGGGTCGGGGGGAGCCACAGATACGCAGTATTTT. Its translation: CASSQGSGGATDTQYF.